This T cell receptor beta chain was retrieved from a study of post-analysis software for immune sequencing data. About the study: Patients with relapsing-remitting, secondary progressive and progressive-relapsing multiple sclerosis courses were all represented. Study-level results: When compared against controls, multiple sclerosis patients showed significantly lower normalized Chao1 diversity. Patients showed TRBV5-6, TRBV5-1 and TRBV20-1 among four to six TRBV segments more frequent than in controls.

Every TCR beta cDNA library bore unique molecular identifiers. TCRdb analysed the PCR reads with MiXCR anew, one entry per CDR3 protein. The data hold about 460,000 distinct CDR3 sequences, with nearly 45% observed a single time. Concerning this clonotype itself: Antigen: not known.

V lost 3 bases and J 8 bases, leaving 14 bases between the germline ends. The CDR3 is 14 amino acids. The rearrangement links TRBV12-3 or TRBV12-4 to TRBJ1-5, with D uncertain. The sample comprised blood. The receptor's source is a girl between 5 and 17 years old with multiple sclerosis. The CDR3 DNA is TGTGCCAGCAGTTTCTCGGTCGGCGGGGAGCCCCAGCATTTT. It translates to CASSFSVGGEPQHF.